This entry lists 7 T cell receptor beta chains sequenced from one sample in a study of tissue T cells after allogeneic stem cell transplantation. The assay was immunoSEQ multiplex PCR, and TCRdb's table has in-frame clones only and misses some. This sample has about 2,000 clones, with around 64% found just once. Enrolled prospectively were adult allogeneic hematopoietic cell transplant recipients whose graft-versus-host disease was steroid-refractory. The starting material was transverse colon tissue, obtained at autopsy. The receptor source for this set is a male patient at least 60 years old with steroid-refractory graft-versus-host disease after an allogeneic stem cell transplant. The graft donor may account for some of the T cells.

This clone was counted once. V and J are TRBV12-3 or TRBV12-4 and TRBJ2-4; D is ambiguous. Deletions cut 1 base from V and 6 bases from J, with 4 bases between. This CDR3 spans 12 amino acids. CDR3: CASSLVANIQYF. The CDR3 DNA reads TGTGCCAGCAGTTTAGTGGCAAACATTCAGTACTTC.

The chain links TRBV9 to TRBJ1-1, with 8 bases fitting TRBD1. Germline V gene data show CDR1 as SGDLS and CDR2 as YYNGEE. This CDR3 region has 14 residues. V was clipped by 4 bases and J by 1 base; unmatched bases: 3. Here the CDR3 reads CASSRGQGNTEAFF. As DNA, the CDR3 is TGTGCCAGCAGCCGAGGACAGGGGAACACTGAAGCTTTCTTT.

This chain links TRBV29-1 with TRBJ2-1; D tentatively fits TRBD1 or TRBD2 (6 bases each). Deletions cut 7 bases from V and 9 bases from J, with 16 bases between. CDR1 is SQVTM, CDR2 ANQGSEA, per germline. This CDR3 spans 12 amino acids. The CDR3 DNA is TGCAGCGCCAAAGAACAGGGAGGTGAGCAGTTCTTC. It is translated as CSAKEQGGEQFF.

The chain joins TRBV6-2 or TRBV6-3 to TRBJ2-1; 9 nucleotides match TRBD1. Trimming cost V 6 bases and J 7 bases; bases outside gene matches: 10. The CDR3 is made up of 15 amino acids. Germline lookup yields CDR1 MNHEY and CDR2 SVGEGT. The CDR3 DNA follows: TGTGCCAGCAGCCATACAGGGGGCGCGGGGAATGAGCAGTTCTTC. Its translation is CASSHTGGAGNEQFF.

The gene calls are TRBV9 and TRBJ1-5; D unresolved. Germline loops: CDR1 SGDLS, CDR2 YYNGEE. V was pared by 2 bases and J by 7 bases, with 7 bases between. The CDR3 consists of 12 residues. The CDR3 loop reads CASSVDGQPQHF. As DNA, the CDR3 is TGTGCCAGCAGCGTGGACGGACAGCCCCAGCATTTT.

The V gene is TRBV5-1, the J gene TRBJ2-5, with TRBD2 as a possible D gene (5 bases). The length of the CDR3 is 15 residues. From germline, CDR1 is SGHRS and CDR2 YFSETQ. V lost 0 bases and J lost 5, with 14 bases in between. For the CDR3, the DNA is TGCGCCAGCAGCTTGGCACTAGGGTTGGGTGAGACCCAGTACTTC. Its translation is CASSLALGLGETQYF.

The chain employs TRBV5-1 and TRBJ1-6; 7 bases map to TRBD1. Germline CDR1 and CDR2: SGHRS and YFSETQ. This CDR3 spans 16 amino acids. The V and J ends lost 4 bases and 5 bases, in that order; junction bases with no gene match: 9. The CDR3 reads CASSPRQGGNNSPLHF. The CDR3 DNA reads TGCGCCAGCAGCCCCAGACAGGGCGGCAATAATTCACCCCTCCACTTT.